One T cell receptor beta chain is described in this entry. The V gene lost 4 bases and the J gene lost 0 bases, with 17 bases spanning the gap. This CDR3 contains 17 residues. CDR1 MGHRA and CDR2 YSYEKL come from the germline V gene. TCRdb re-called the 5' RACE reads with MiXCR, one entry per CDR3 protein. The sample holds 470,000 or so distinct CDR3 sequences; around a quarter are singletons and the top ten take under 15%. This sample was taken from a study of T-cell memory formation after mild COVID-19. Sequenced input: PBMCs or a T cell subset sorted from them (not recorded which). The sequence was obtained from an adult woman who had mild COVID-19 (a few samples of this study predate the infection). Cell type and time point are not known. The gene calls are TRBV4-1 and TRBJ2-3; perhaps TRBD1 as D (7 bases). The chain's CDR3 is CASSPSQGRLSTDTQYF. The CDR3 DNA is TGCGCCAGCAGCCCATCACAGGGGAGGTTAAGCACAGATACGCAGTATTTT.